Shown below are 7 T cell receptor beta chains from a single sample sequenced in a study of blood T cell repertoires in COVID-19. Sequencing was performed with immunoSEQ multiplex PCR; in TCRdb, only in-frame clones are kept and a portion is missing. Of about 160,000 clones in the sample, approximately 80% were seen once. Sequenced material: PBMCs or T cells enriched from blood (not recorded which). The receptors derive from a man in his forties who had recovered from COVID-19.

V usage is TRBV2 and J usage is TRBJ2-3, with D possibly being TRBD1 (6 bases). Germline CDR1 SNHLY, CDR2 FYNNEI. The CDR3 is 17 amino acids. V dropped 0 bases and J dropped 0 bases, with 13 bases sitting between them. The CDR3 bases are TGTGCCAGCAGTGAAGCTACCAGGGGCCCTAGCACAGATACGCAGTATTTT. It yields the protein CASSEATRGPSTDTQYF.

The gene calls are TRBV2 and TRBJ2-5; the D gene is possibly TRBD1 (5 bases). V shed 4 bases and J shed 4 bases, with 16 bases lying between them. Germline V gene data show CDR1 as SNHLY and CDR2 as FYNNEI. This CDR3 region has 15 residues. For the CDR3, the DNA is TGTGCCAGCAGTGGTTTGAAGGGGATGGGAGAGACCCAGTACTTC. Protein product: CASSGLKGMGETQYF.

The chain carries TRBV7-3 and TRBJ1-2; no clear D. There are 13 residues in the CDR3. V was trimmed by 5 bases and J by 1 base, leaving 8 bases between them. Per the germline V gene, CDR1 is SGHTA and CDR2 is FQGTGA. The CDR3: CASSQSNNYGYTF. The CDR3 DNA follows: TGTGCCAGCAGCCAATCCAATAACTATGGCTACACCTTC.

V and J are TRBV4-2 and TRBJ2-6, with 9 bases aligning to TRBD2. The germline CDR1 and CDR2 sequences are LGHNA and YNFKEQ. This CDR3 contains 21 residues. J gave up 2 bases and V 1 base, and 15 bases lay outside the gene matches. The CDR3 sequence is CASSQATLEAGGSPGANVLTF. The CDR3, as DNA: TGTGCCAGCAGCCAAGCAACCCTTGAGGCGGGGGGGAGCCCTGGGGCCAACGTCCTGACTTTC.

This chain connects TRBV30 to TRBJ1-4; D is undetermined. Germline V gene sequence: CDR1 GTSNPN, CDR2 SVGIG (reference sequence). This CDR3 region has 17 residues. V was cut by 4 bases and J by 7 bases, with 25 bases left in between. The CDR3 region is CAWNRPQPGRAGEKLFF. The CDR3, as DNA: TGTGCCTGGAACCGGCCCCAACCCGGACGAGCGGGTGAAAAACTGTTTTTT. The variable domain in full, with the rest retrieved from reference TRBV30 and TRBJ1-4, is SQTIHQWPATLVQPVGSPLSLECTVEGTSNPNLYWYRQAAGRGLQLLFYSVGIGQISSEVPQNLSASRPQDRQFILSSKKLLLSDSGFYLCAWNRPQPGRAGEKLFFGSGTQLSVL.

This chain joins TRBV6-1 and TRBJ1-2; TRBD1 aligns across 8 bases. V was pared by 5 bases and J by 2 bases, with 7 bases of the junction left unmatched. The V gene's germline CDR1 is MNHNS and CDR2 SASEGT. This CDR3 is 15 amino acids long. The chain's CDR3 is CASSWFRTGNYGYTF. DNA of the CDR3: TGTGCCAGCAGTTGGTTCCGGACAGGGAACTATGGCTACACCTTC.

The V gene is TRBV6-5, the J gene TRBJ1-1; 8 nucleotides line up with TRBD1. V shed 6 bases and J 7 bases; nucleotides not matched to a gene: 4. Germline-derived CDR1 and CDR2 are MNHEY and SVGAGI. The CDR3 is 12 amino acids. The CDR3 loop is CASRTGVGEAFF. The CDR3 DNA reads TGTGCCAGCAGGACAGGGGTCGGTGAAGCTTTCTTT.